This T cell receptor beta chain comes out of a study of T cell changes during pregnancy in multiple sclerosis. The assay was immunoSEQ multiplex PCR, and TCRdb's table has in-frame clones only and misses some. The top ten hold over 1.5% of the sample, which has more than 85,000 clones, around 94% seen once. The CDR3 has 16 residues. The germline V and J ends were trimmed by 1 base and 5 bases, with 14 bases remaining between them. Germline loops: CDR1 LNHNV, CDR2 YYDKDF (reference sequence). Material: peripheral blood, obtained after pregnancy. This chain joins TRBV15 and TRBJ2-2; tentative D call: TRBD1 (6 bases). The sequence was obtained from a female donor in good health, enrolled as a control in a pregnancy study. For the CDR3, the DNA is TGTGCCACCAGCAGAGTAGGGACACATACTACCGGGGAGCTGTTTTTT. Protein product: CATSRVGTHTTGELFF.